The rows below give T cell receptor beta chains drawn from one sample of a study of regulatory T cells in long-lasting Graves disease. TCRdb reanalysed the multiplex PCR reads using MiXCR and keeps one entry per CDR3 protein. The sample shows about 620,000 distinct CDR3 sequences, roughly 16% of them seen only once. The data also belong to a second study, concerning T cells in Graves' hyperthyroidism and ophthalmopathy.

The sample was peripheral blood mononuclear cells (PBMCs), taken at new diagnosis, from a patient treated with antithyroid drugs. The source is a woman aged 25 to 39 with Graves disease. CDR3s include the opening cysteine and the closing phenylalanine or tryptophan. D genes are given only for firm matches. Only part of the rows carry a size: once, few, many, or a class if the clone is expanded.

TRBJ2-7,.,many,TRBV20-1,TGCAGTGCTAGACGCACAGCTTCCTACGAGCAGTACTTC,CSARRTASYEQYF
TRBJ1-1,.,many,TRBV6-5,TGTGCCAGCAGTTACTTAGGCCACACTGAAGCTTTCTTT,CASSYLGHTEAFF
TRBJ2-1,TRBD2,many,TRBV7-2,TGTGCCAGCAGCCTGCGCAGCGGGAGCTCCTACAATGAGCAGTTCTTC,CASSLRSGSSYNEQFF
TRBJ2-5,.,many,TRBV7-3,TGTGCCAGCAGCTCCGGGACTCTCCGGGGAGAGACCCAGTACTTC,CASSSGTLRGETQYF
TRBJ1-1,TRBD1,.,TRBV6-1,TGTGCCAGCAGTCGCGGACAGGGGGTTTTCACTGAAGCTTTCTTT,CASSRGQGVFTEAFF
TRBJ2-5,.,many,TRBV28,TGTGCCAGCAGTTCCTCAACCCGGGAGACCCAGTACTTC,CASSSSTRETQYF
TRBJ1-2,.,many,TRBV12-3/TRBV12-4,TGTGCCAGCAGTGCCTACAGGGCCGGCTACACCTTC,CASSAYRAGYTF
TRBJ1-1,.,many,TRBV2,TGTGCCAGCACTCCGGATGTGATGAACACTGAAGCTTTCTTT,CASTPDVMNTEAFF
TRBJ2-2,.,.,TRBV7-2,TGTGCCAGCAACTTAGGTAGTGGCCACGGGGAGCTGTTTTTT,CASNLGSGHGELFF
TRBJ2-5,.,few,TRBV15,TGTGCCACCAGCAATCCAGGGAGAGAGACCCAGTACTTC,CATSNPGRETQYF
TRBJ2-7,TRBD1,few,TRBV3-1,TGTGCCAGCAGCCGGGAAGGACAGGGGGCTTACGAGCAGTACTTC,CASSREGQGAYEQYF
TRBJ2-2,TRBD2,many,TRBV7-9,TGTGCCAGCAGCAGCGGGAGGCCCGGGGAGCTGTTTTTT,CASSSGRPGELFF
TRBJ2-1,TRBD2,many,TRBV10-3,TGTGCCATCAGTGAATTAGCGGGAGGGCATGAGCAGTTCTTC,CAISELAGGHEQFF
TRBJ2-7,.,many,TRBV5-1,TGCGCCAGCAGGTCTGGGACTCAATCCTACGAGCAGTACTTC,CASRSGTQSYEQYF
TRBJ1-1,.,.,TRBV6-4,TGTGCCAGCAGTGTTTCGCATCAGACAGTATTGGGCTCTGAAGCTTTCTTT,CASSVSHQTVLGSEAFF
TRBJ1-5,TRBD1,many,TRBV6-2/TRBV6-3,TGTGCCAGCAGTTACTACGCTATCGACAGGGTTGGCAATCAGCCCCAGCATTTT,CASSYYAIDRVGNQPQHF
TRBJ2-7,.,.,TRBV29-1,TGCAGCGTTGTAGGTCGGGCCCGAACGGGAAGCGAGTGGGAGCAGTACTTC,CSVVGRARTGSEWEQYF
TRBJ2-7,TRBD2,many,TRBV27,TGTGCCAGCAGTTTTTATGCGGGAGGCGCCTACGAGCAGTACTTC,CASSFYAGGAYEQYF
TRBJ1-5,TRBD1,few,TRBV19,TGTGCCAGCAGGGACAGGGGAGTTACGAGCAATCAGCCCCAGCATTTT,CASRDRGVTSNQPQHF
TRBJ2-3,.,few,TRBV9,TGTGCCAGCAGCGTTTATCTTGGAGATACGCAGTATTTT,CASSVYLGDTQYF
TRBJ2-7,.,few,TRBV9,TGTGCCAGCAGTCGAACGGAGTACGAGCAGTACTTC,CASSRTEYEQYF
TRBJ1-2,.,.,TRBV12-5,TGTGCTAGTGGTTTGGTACTAACAGGTGGGCTCTATGGCTACACCTTC,CASGLVLTGGLYGYTF
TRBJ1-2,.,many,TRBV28,TGTGCCAGCAGTTTTTCCCCATCTAACTATGGCTACACCTTC,CASSFSPSNYGYTF
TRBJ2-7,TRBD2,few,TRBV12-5,TGTGCTAGTGGTTGGGGGGGCGAGCAGTACTTC,CASGWGGEQYF
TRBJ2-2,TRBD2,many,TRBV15,TGTGCCACCAGCAGAGTACTAGCGGCGAACACCGGGGAGCTGTTTTTT,CATSRVLAANTGELFF
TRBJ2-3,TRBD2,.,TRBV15,TGTGCCACCAGACTAGCGGGGGCAACAGATACGCAGTATTTT,CATRLAGATDTQYF
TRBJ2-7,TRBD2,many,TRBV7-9,TGTGCCAGCAGCGAGATGGCTAGCGGGACACATCCAGGTGGCGAGCAGTACTTC,CASSEMASGTHPGGEQYF
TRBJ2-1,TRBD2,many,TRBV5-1,TGCGCCAGCAGCCCGCGGGGACTAGCGGGAGTAGGCTCCTACAATGAGCAGTTCTTC,CASSPRGLAGVGSYNEQFF
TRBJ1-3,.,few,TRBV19,TGTGCCAGTAATACGGGACTCCTTGGAAACACCATATATTTT,CASNTGLLGNTIYF
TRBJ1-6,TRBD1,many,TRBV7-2,TGTGCCAGCAGCTCAGGACAGGGGTATTCACCCCTCCACTTT,CASSSGQGYSPLHF